Below are 16 T cell receptor beta chains sequenced from a single sample in a study of blood T cell repertoires in COVID-19. Repertoires were generated with immunoSEQ multiplex PCR, while TCRdb's copy carries only in-frame clones and drops some. The data hold about 75,000 clones, with approximately 87% observed a single time. The sequencing sample was made of peripheral blood. The receptors here all came from a human donor in a cohort sampled during active COVID-19.

The V and J genes are TRBV6-5 and TRBJ2-7, with D unresolved. Trimming removed 6 bases from V and 3 bases from J, with 6 bases in between. Germline loops: CDR1 MNHEY, CDR2 SVGAGI. The CDR3 runs 11 residues. The CDR3 region has the DNA TGTGCCAGCAGACAAAGCTACGAGCAGTACTTC. Translation: CASRQSYEQYF.

The chain combines TRBV6-5 with TRBJ1-1; TRBD1 might be the D (5 bases). CDR1 is MNHEY and CDR2 is SVGAGI in the germline V gene. The CDR3 totals 14 residues. V lost 6 bases and J 5 bases, leaving 16 bases between the germline ends. The CDR3 region is CASRLDSPGTEAFF. In nucleotides, the CDR3 is TGTGCCAGCAGACTCGACAGTCCCGGGACTGAAGCTTTCTTT.

This clone occurred a few times. CDR3 in DNA: TGTGCCATCAGTGACAACAATCAGCCCCAGCATTTT. Translating it yields CAISDNNQPQHF. The V call is TRBV10-3, the J call TRBJ1-5; no reliable D call. The V gene lost 3 bases and the J gene lost 3 bases, with 3 bases spanning the gap. Germline values: CDR1 ENHRY, CDR2 SYGVKD. This CDR3 spans 12 amino acids.

This chain connects TRBV7-3 to TRBJ2-3, with D perhaps TRBD2 (6 bases). The CDR3 is made up of 16 amino acids. The V gene lost 5 bases and the J gene lost 14 bases, with 29 bases spanning the gap. Germline CDR1 reads SGHTA; CDR2 reads FQGTGA. Here the CDR3 DNA reads TGTGCCAGCAGCCAAAGGGCTGGGGAGGCACCAGCACCCCGGTATTTT. This gives the protein CASSQRAGEAPAPRYF.

J is TRBJ2-7 and V is TRBV28; 8 bases fit TRBD2. Germline V CDR1 and CDR2: MDHEN, SYDVKM. CDR3 length: 15 amino acids. V lost 3 bases and J lost 7; bases outside the gene matches: 11. Written as DNA, the CDR3 is TGTGCCAGCAGTTTGCCCCGGGGGGGTTTGGTAGAGCAGTACTTC. It is translated as CASSLPRGGLVEQYF.

The chain links TRBV5-4 to TRBJ2-1; TRBD1 might be the D (5 bases). Germline V CDR1 and CDR2: SGHNT, YYREEE (reference sequence). The CDR3 sequence is 15 residues long. V was shortened by 4 bases and J by 0 bases, with 11 bases between the two germline ends. CDR3 in DNA: TGTGCCAGCAGCACACAGGACCGCTCCTACAATGAGCAGTTCTTC. This encodes CASSTQDRSYNEQFF.

This chain connects TRBV6-5 to TRBJ2-3, with 10 bases identical to TRBD2. V shed 6 bases, J shed 4 bases, and the junction held 7 bases outside the gene matches. The CDR3 is 15 residues long. The germline gives CDR1 MNHEY, CDR2 SVGAGI. CDR3 residues: CASSLLAGFPDTQYF. The DNA for the CDR3 is TGTGCCAGCAGCTTACTAGCGGGGTTTCCAGATACGCAGTATTTT.

This clone was recorded once. This chain joins TRBV4-1 and TRBJ2-5; D call uncertain. The CDR3 spans 15 residues. V lost 0 bases and J lost 5, with 13 bases in between. Germline assignment: CDR1 MGHRA and CDR2 YSYEKL. CDR3 sequence reads: CASSQDPALWETQYF. The DNA for the CDR3 is TGCGCCAGCAGCCAAGATCCAGCGCTTTGGGAGACCCAGTACTTC.

The rearrangement joins TRBV7-2 to TRBJ2-5, with no clear D. The germline V gene encodes CDR1 SGHTA and CDR2 FQGNSA. The germline V and J ends were trimmed by 3 bases and 5 bases, with 13 bases remaining between them. CDR3 length equals 14 residues. CDR3: CASSFSQRGETQYF. DNA for the CDR3: TGTGCCAGCAGCTTTTCCCAGCGTGGCGAGACCCAGTACTTC.

The rearrangement uses TRBV27 and TRBJ1-2, with 9 nucleotides matching TRBD1. Germline values: CDR1 MNHEY, CDR2 SMNVEV (reference sequence). The CDR3 runs 15 residues. The ends lost 4 bases at V and 1 base at J; junction bases unmatched: 4. The CDR3 spells CASSSGQGLNYGYTF. The DNA of the CDR3 is TGTGCCAGCAGTTCAGGACAGGGGCTTAACTATGGCTACACCTTC.

J is TRBJ1-5 and V is TRBV6-5; D ambiguous. Germline V gene lookup returns CDR1 MNHEY and CDR2 SVGAGI. Trimming left V 0 bases short and J 2 bases short, with 8 bases between. The CDR3 contains 15 residues. The CDR3 reads CASSYSRGGNQPQHF. DNA of the CDR3: TGTGCCAGCAGTTACTCGCGGGGAGGCAATCAGCCCCAGCATTTT.

V gene TRBV27 combines with J gene TRBJ2-7, with TRBD1 identical over 7 bases. The CDR3 sequence is 13 residues long. Trimming removed 5 bases from V and 2 bases from J; junction bases left unmatched: 3. Per germline, CDR1 MNHEY and CDR2 SMNVEV (reference sequence). CDR3 sequence: CASSPGTAYEQYF. The CDR3 nucleotides are TGTGCCAGCAGTCCCGGGACAGCCTACGAGCAGTACTTC.

The chain recombines TRBV27 with TRBJ2-1; TRBD2 agrees at 9 bases. Germline loops: CDR1 MNHEY, CDR2 SMNVEV (reference sequence). There are 15 residues in the CDR3. Trimming removed 3 bases from V and 0 bases from J; junction bases left unmatched: 0. CDR3: CASSLTSGSYNEQFF. The CDR3 DNA sequence: TGTGCCAGCAGTTTGACTAGCGGCTCCTACAATGAGCAGTTCTTC.

The chain is built from TRBV14 and TRBJ2-3, with TRBD2 identical over 13 bases. Trimming removed 4 bases from V and 7 bases from J; junction bases left unmatched: 8. This CDR3 region has 16 residues. Germline CDR1 reads SGHDN; CDR2 reads FVKESK. Here the CDR3 reads CASSRTSGGLSYTQYF. The CDR3 DNA reads TGTGCCAGCAGCCGGACTAGCGGGGGCCTCAGTTATACGCAGTATTTT. Filled out from reference TRBV14 and TRBJ2-3, the complete variable domain reads EAGVTQFPSHSVIEKGQTVTLRCDPISGHDNLYWYRRVMGKEIKFLLHFVKESKQDESGMPNNRFLAERTGGTYSTLKVQPAELEDSGVYFCASSRTSGGLSYTQYFGPGTRLTVL.

The V call is TRBV9, the J call TRBJ2-7; D is perhaps TRBD2 (5 bases). The CDR3 covers 13 residues. The V gene lost 0 bases and the J gene lost 6 bases, with 10 bases spanning the gap. CDR1 and CDR2 from the germline V gene are SGDLS and YYNGEE. This chain's CDR3 is CASSVVSGSEQYF. CDR3 coding DNA: TGTGCCAGCAGCGTAGTATCGGGGAGCGAGCAGTACTTC.

The V and J genes are TRBV11-2 and TRBJ1-1, with D tentatively TRBD1 (5 bases). Germline V gene sequence: CDR1 SGHAT, CDR2 FQNNGV. The CDR3 consists of 13 residues. Deletions cut 0 bases from V and 7 bases from J, with 9 bases between. CDR3 amino acids: CASSLERQLEAFF. As DNA, the CDR3 is TGTGCCAGCAGCTTAGAAAGACAGCTTGAAGCTTTCTTT. Using reference TRBV11-2 and TRBJ1-1 for the parts outside the CDR3, the full variable domain is EAGVAQSPRYKIIEKRQSVAFWCNPISGHATLYWYQQILGQGPKLLIQFQNNGVVDDSQLPKDRFSAERLKGVDSTLKIQPAKLEDSAVYLCASSLERQLEAFFGQGTRLTVV.